These 7 T cell receptor beta chains came from one sample sequenced in a study of blood T cell repertoires in COVID-19. TCRdb keeps only in-frame clones here, not all; method: immunoSEQ multiplex PCR. The sample yields about 110,000 clones, 75% to 85% seen once. Sequenced sample: peripheral blood. These receptors came from a woman aged 70-85 years with acute or convalescent COVID-19.

The CDR3 spells CASTDRLAGVGNEQFF. The CDR3 coding sequence is TGTGCCAGTACCGACCGACTAGCGGGAGTTGGCAATGAGCAGTTCTTC. The rearrangement joins TRBV19 to TRBJ2-1; 12 bases match TRBD2. CDR1 is LNHDA and CDR2 is SQIVND in the germline V gene (reference sequence). V trimming: 7 bases; J trimming: 6 bases; junction bases outside the gene matches: 10. This CDR3 region has 16 residues.

The chain uses TRBV29-1 and TRBJ2-1; a possible D gene is TRBD1 (6 bases). From germline, CDR1 is SQVTM and CDR2 ANQGSEA. The CDR3 runs 14 residues. The V end was cut by 8 bases, the J end by 4 bases, with 18 bases between. The CDR3 region has the DNA TGCAGCTTTGTGGCGGCAGGGGCGTACAATGAGCAGTTCTTC. Its translation is CSFVAAGAYNEQFF.

The V and J genes are TRBV15 and TRBJ1-1; possibly TRBD1 for D (5 bases). The CDR3 contains 16 residues. Germline assignment: CDR1 LNHNV and CDR2 YYDKDF (reference sequence). The V end was cut by 0 bases, the J end by 0 bases, with 11 bases between. This CDR3 reads CATSRDIPGVNTEAFF. CDR3 nucleotide sequence: TGTGCCACCAGCAGAGATATCCCGGGGGTGAACACTGAAGCTTTCTTT.

The chain joins TRBV7-8 to TRBJ2-7; 7 bases align to TRBD2. Germline V gives CDR1 SGHVS, CDR2 FQNEAQ. The CDR3 extends over 15 amino acids. V shed 2 bases and J 2 bases; nucleotides not matched to a gene: 6. The CDR3 loop reads CASSLQGLEAYEQYF. CDR3 nucleotides: TGTGCCAGCAGCTTACAAGGACTAGAGGCCTACGAGCAGTACTTC.

V is TRBV29-1 and J is TRBJ2-7; 11 bases map to TRBD2. J was trimmed by 6 bases and V by 7 bases; bases with no gene match: 8. Looked up from germline, CDR1 is SQVTM and CDR2 is ANQGSEA. This CDR3 contains 13 residues. CDR3 coding DNA: TGCAGCGCGGTGACTAGCGGGATAGGCGAGCAGTACTTC. It specifies CSAVTSGIGEQYF.

This clone was detected once. The rearrangement joins TRBV27 to TRBJ2-1, with D possibly matching TRBD2 (6 bases). The CDR3 extends over 15 amino acids. Germline V CDR1 and CDR2: MNHEY, SMNVEV (reference sequence). The V end lost 10 bases, the J end lost 4 bases, and 20 bases lay between the germline ends. CDR3 amino acids: CANYELERAYNEQFF. Written as DNA, the CDR3 is TGTGCCAACTACGAGTTGGAGCGGGCTTACAATGAGCAGTTCTTC.

V is TRBV5-5 and J is TRBJ1-1, with 8 nucleotides matching TRBD1. Germline trimming cut 2 bases from V and 4 bases from J; bases unmatched to any gene: 1. Per the germline V gene, CDR1 is SGHKS and CDR2 is YYEKEE (reference sequence). The CDR3 loop spans 13 amino acids. CDR3 nucleotide sequence: TGTGCCAGCAGCTTACAGGGGGGCACTGAAGCTTTCTTT. It codes for CASSLQGGTEAFF.